The rows below give T cell receptor beta chains drawn from one sample of a study of TIL therapy for anti-PD-1-resistant metastatic lung cancer. Using immunoSEQ multiplex PCR, the repertoire was profiled, and TCRdb retains in-frame clones only, with some absent. Among about 60,000 clones listed, roughly 84% were seen once. Sequenced material: blood, taken at baseline. The receptors stem from a person between 30 and 80 years old with non-small cell lung cancer. Both conserved end residues are trimmed from each CDR3. A D gene is named only where the DNA matches it firmly.

j_call	v_call	d_call	cdr3_aa
TRBJ2-1	TRBV2	-	ASSERRAYNEQF
TRBJ1-3	TRBV10-2	TRBD1	ASSEQGWTGNTIY
TRBJ2-7	TRBV27	-	ASSLNRDKSYSYEQY
TRBJ2-4	TRBV12-3/TRBV12-4	-	ASSLASGIQY
TRBJ2-1	TRBV27	-	ASSPPRGNNDEQF
TRBJ1-5	TRBV6-1	-	ASSEARTALWQPQH
TRBJ2-7	TRBV3-1/TRBV3-2	TRBD2	ASSLTSGGYEQY
TRBJ2-3	TRBV5-4	-	ASSLTTDTQY
TRBJ1-5	TRBV6-5	TRBD1	ASTVIQGAWEPQH
TRBJ1-1	TRBV19	TRBD1	ASSTWTGPNTEAF
TRBJ2-7	TRBV6-6	TRBD2	ACSGTSWNEQY